Each of the 22 T cell receptor beta chains below was sequenced from the same sample in a study of T-cell reconstitution after alpha-beta-depleted transplantation in children. Using unique molecular identifiers, the investigators prepared the TCRbeta library. Using its own MiXCR run on the PCR reads, TCRdb lists one record per CDR3 protein. Of hundreds of thousands of distinct CDR3 sequences listed, approximately 12% were seen once; the top ten hold 2.2%. Source: PBMCs, mostly from graft donor cells, taken 360 days after TCRalphabeta/CD19-depleted stem cell transplant. The origin of the receptors is a male patient between 10 and 17 years old who had a stem cell transplant for acute myeloid leukemia, so the T cells may come from the graft donor.

The chain joins TRBV27 to TRBJ2-3; TRBD1 aligns across 10 bases. V gave up 1 base and J gave up 0 bases; unmatched junction bases: 10. Germline values: CDR1 MNHEY, CDR2 SMNVEV (reference sequence). There are 19 residues in the CDR3. Here the CDR3 reads CASSLWGQGPTTSTDTQYF. The CDR3 DNA follows: TGTGCCAGCAGTTTATGGGGACAGGGGCCAACTACTAGCACAGATACGCAGTATTTT.

This clonotype occurred many times. This chain joins TRBV7-6 and TRBJ2-1; 11 bases align to TRBD1. The CDR3 has 15 amino acids. The V gene's germline CDR1 is SGHVS and CDR2 FNYEAQ. With V trimmed by 2 bases and J by 9 bases, 6 bases remained unmatched. CDR3 in DNA: TGTGCCAGCAGCTTACACGGACAGGGGGCGATTGAGCAGTTCTTC. Translated, it gives CASSLHGQGAIEQFF.

The chain links TRBV4-3 to TRBJ2-1, with 13 positions matching TRBD2. Germline loops: CDR1 LGHNA, CDR2 YSLEER. The trim removed 0 bases at V and 7 bases at J, leaving 6 bases unmatched. The CDR3 runs to 17 residues. As DNA, the CDR3 is TGCGCCAGCAGCCAAGAGCAGGGACTAGCGGGAAAGAATGAGCAGTTCTTC. Its protein product is CASSQEQGLAGKNEQFF.

This clonotype was observed a handful of times. The chain carries TRBV5-1 and TRBJ2-4; either TRBD1 or TRBD2 may supply D (7 bases each). CDR1 and CDR2 from the germline V gene are SGHRS and YFSETQ. CDR3 length: 16 residues. Trimming shortened V by 5 bases and J by 0 bases, and 15 bases separated the two germline ends. The DNA for the CDR3 is TGCGCCAGCAGTATACAGGGGAGGGAAGCCAAAAACATTCAGTACTTC. It is translated as CASSIQGREAKNIQYF.

This clonotype has only one observation. This chain uses TRBV19 with TRBJ2-7; the D gene is possibly TRBD1 (5 bases). The V and J ends lost 5 bases and 3 bases respectively, with 20 bases between them. Germline CDR1 LNHDA, CDR2 SQIVND (reference sequence). This CDR3 is built from 16 residues. The CDR3 spells CASSSRADHQSYEQYF. For the CDR3, the DNA is TGTGCCAGTAGTTCCAGGGCCGACCACCAGAGCTACGAGCAGTACTTC.

The table lists this clonotype with a few counts. The V and J genes are TRBV4-3 and TRBJ2-7; D call uncertain. The V end lost 0 bases, the J end lost 0 bases, and 15 bases lay between the germline ends. The CDR3 runs to 17 residues. Germline V gene lookup returns CDR1 LGHNA and CDR2 YSLEER. The CDR3: CASSQDPTAGNSYEQYF. The CDR3 coding sequence is TGCGCCAGCAGCCAAGATCCCACAGCAGGAAACTCCTACGAGCAGTACTTC.

V and J are TRBV3-1 and TRBJ2-1, with D unclear. The V gene's germline CDR1 is LGHDT and CDR2 YNNKEL (reference sequence). This CDR3 contains 16 residues. V was clipped by 4 bases and J by 2 bases, with 15 bases between them. The CDR3 DNA sequence: TGTGCCAGCAGCCTTAACCCCCTGGGAACCTACAATGAGCAGTTCTTC. It codes for CASSLNPLGTYNEQFF.

This clonotype has ten or more counts. The chain links TRBV7-2 to TRBJ2-5; D remains ambiguous. Germline lookup yields CDR1 SGHTA and CDR2 FQGNSA. The CDR3 totals 16 residues. The V end lost 5 bases, the J end lost 7 bases, and 23 bases lay between the germline ends. The CDR3 DNA reads TGTGCCAGCAGCCCCGAGATGTTAGGTTCAATGGGGACCCAGTACTTC. It translates to CASSPEMLGSMGTQYF.

This clonotype has more than one count but fewer than ten. The chain joins TRBV2 to TRBJ2-3, with a weak D call TRBD2 (5 bases). The CDR3 totals 15 residues. The V gene's germline CDR1 is SNHLY and CDR2 FYNNEI. V was clipped by 7 bases and J by 0 bases, with 14 bases between them. The CDR3 DNA sequence: TGTGCCAGCATGCGTACGGGGTCCAGCACAGATACGCAGTATTTT. Its protein is CASMRTGSSTDTQYF.

This clonotype has ten or more counts. The rearrangement links TRBV20-1 to TRBJ2-3; tentative D call: TRBD1 (6 bases). V dropped 6 bases and J dropped 3 bases, with 16 bases sitting between them. The CDR3 is 14 residues long. CDR1 and CDR2 from the germline V gene are DFQATT and SNEGSKA (reference sequence). The CDR3: CSAGTPWGTDTQYF. DNA of the CDR3: TGCAGTGCAGGGACACCCTGGGGAACAGATACGCAGTATTTT.

This clonotype has at least ten counts. The chain joins TRBV20-1 to TRBJ2-3, with D perhaps TRBD2 (6 bases). Looked up from germline, CDR1 is DFQATT and CDR2 is SNEGSKA (reference sequence). Trimming took off 3 bases at V and 2 bases at J, with 15 bases between the two ends. The CDR3 is 15 residues long. CDR3 sequence reads: CSASTGTALTDTQYF. DNA for the CDR3: TGCAGTGCTAGTACCGGGACTGCCCTCACAGATACGCAGTATTTT.

This clonotype was found a few times. The rearrangement joins TRBV28 to TRBJ1-5; D is possibly TRBD1 (6 bases). This CDR3 spans 15 amino acids. Trimming took 3 bases from V and 1 from J, leaving 10 bases between them. Germline assignment: CDR1 MDHEN and CDR2 SYDVKM. This chain's CDR3 is CASSFGTISNQPQHF. The CDR3 DNA reads TGTGCCAGCAGTTTTGGGACAATAAGCAATCAGCCCCAGCATTTT. Filled out from reference TRBV28 and TRBJ1-5, the complete variable domain reads DVKVTQSSRYLVKRTGEKVFLECVQDMDHENMFWYRQDPGLGLRLIYFSYDVKMKEKGDIPEGYSVSREKKERFSLILESASTNQTSMYLCASSFGTISNQPQHFGDGTRLSIL.

This clonotype appeared many times. The V call is TRBV7-3, the J call TRBJ2-2, with 7 bases fitting TRBD1. J gave up 0 bases and V 2 bases, and 3 bases lay outside the gene matches. Germline loops: CDR1 SGHTA, CDR2 FQGTGA. The CDR3 has 16 amino acids. The CDR3 sequence: CASSLSGTANTGELFF. CDR3 DNA sequence: TGTGCCAGCAGCTTATCCGGGACAGCGAACACCGGGGAGCTGTTTTTT.

V is TRBV6-2 or TRBV6-3 and J is TRBJ2-7; 7 nucleotides line up with TRBD1. The junction had 6 bases not matched to a gene; V was cut back by 7 bases and J by 3 bases. Germline CDR1 MNHEY, CDR2 SVGEGT. This CDR3 has 13 amino acids. The CDR3 bases are TGTGCCAGCATGGGGGACAGAAACTACGAGCAGTACTTC. This gives the protein CASMGDRNYEQYF.

The chain combines TRBV20-1 with TRBJ2-5, with 8 bases identical to TRBD2. From germline, CDR1 is DFQATT and CDR2 SNEGSKA (reference sequence). The CDR3 length is 14 residues. Unmatched junction bases numbered 10, after V lost 0 bases and J lost 10 bases. Here the CDR3 reads CSARESGSIRGQYF. DNA of the CDR3: TGCAGTGCTAGAGAGAGCGGGAGTATAAGGGGCCAGTACTTC.

This clonotype appeared a few times. The V gene is TRBV7-8, the J gene TRBJ2-7; TRBD1 aligns across 8 bases. The trim removed 5 bases at V and 5 bases at J, leaving 8 bases unmatched. The CDR3 runs to 14 residues. Germline V gene sequence: CDR1 SGHVS, CDR2 FQNEAQ. DNA of the CDR3: TGTGCCAGCAGCCCGCCAGACAGGGGCCACGAGCAGTACTTC. Encoded protein: CASSPPDRGHEQYF.

The chain combines TRBV6-1 with TRBJ2-7; TRBD1 matches at 7 bases. Germline lookup yields CDR1 MNHNS and CDR2 SASEGT. J was trimmed by 6 bases and V by 7 bases; bases with no gene match: 18. This CDR3 is built from 16 residues. Here the CDR3 reads CASNTLLGQNLGEQYF. The CDR3 DNA sequence: TGTGCCAGCAACACCCTGTTGGGACAGAATCTCGGCGAGCAGTACTTC.

The rearrangement uses TRBV6-1 and TRBJ1-1; possibly TRBD1 for D (5 bases). Germline CDR1 MNHNS, CDR2 SASEGT. Between the trimmed V and J ends, which lost 4 bases and 1 base, there was a span of 10 bases. The CDR3 length is 14 residues. CDR3 loop: CASSGGRQNTEAFF. The CDR3 coding sequence is TGTGCCAGCAGTGGGGGGAGACAGAACACTGAAGCTTTCTTT.

This clonotype was detected many times. This chain connects TRBV12-3 or TRBV12-4 to TRBJ2-5; TRBD1 agrees at 7 bases. The CDR3 is 16 amino acids. The junction had 10 bases not matched to a gene; V was cut back by 3 bases and J by 3 bases. In DNA form, the CDR3 reads TGTGCCAGCAGTTTTGGCAAGGGGGCAGGGGAAGAGACCCAGTACTTC. Amino acid sequence: CASSFGKGAGEETQYF.

This clonotype occurred many times. The chain uses TRBV20-1 and TRBJ2-7, with unresolved D. V lost 3 bases and J lost 2, with 11 bases in between. Germline CDR1 is DFQATT and CDR2 is SNEGSKA (reference sequence). This CDR3 comprises 13 residues. CDR3 in DNA: TGCAGTGCTAGTTCAACGCCTACCTACGAGCAGTACTTC. It specifies CSASSTPTYEQYF.

The chain carries TRBV10-3 and TRBJ2-1, with a possible D match to TRBD2 (7 bases). Per germline, CDR1 ENHRY and CDR2 SYGVKD. The CDR3 covers 15 residues. V dropped 0 bases and J dropped 9 bases, with 15 bases sitting between them. In DNA, the CDR3 is TGTGCCATCAGTGAGTCACGGGGGGCAGCCGGTGAGCAGTTCTTC. Translated, it gives CAISESRGAAGEQFF.

This clonotype came up many times. The chain carries TRBV7-9 and TRBJ2-1, with a tentative D call TRBD1 (6 bases). The CDR3 loop spans 19 amino acids. Germline CDR1 is SEHNR and CDR2 is FQNEAQ (reference sequence). Trimming pared 7 bases from V and 5 bases from J, leaving 30 bases between. In DNA form, the CDR3 reads TGTGCCAGCATTCCCAATGGGGGCAGGGGCACCGCGGGCAACAATGAGCAGTTCTTC. Translated: CASIPNGGRGTAGNNEQFF.